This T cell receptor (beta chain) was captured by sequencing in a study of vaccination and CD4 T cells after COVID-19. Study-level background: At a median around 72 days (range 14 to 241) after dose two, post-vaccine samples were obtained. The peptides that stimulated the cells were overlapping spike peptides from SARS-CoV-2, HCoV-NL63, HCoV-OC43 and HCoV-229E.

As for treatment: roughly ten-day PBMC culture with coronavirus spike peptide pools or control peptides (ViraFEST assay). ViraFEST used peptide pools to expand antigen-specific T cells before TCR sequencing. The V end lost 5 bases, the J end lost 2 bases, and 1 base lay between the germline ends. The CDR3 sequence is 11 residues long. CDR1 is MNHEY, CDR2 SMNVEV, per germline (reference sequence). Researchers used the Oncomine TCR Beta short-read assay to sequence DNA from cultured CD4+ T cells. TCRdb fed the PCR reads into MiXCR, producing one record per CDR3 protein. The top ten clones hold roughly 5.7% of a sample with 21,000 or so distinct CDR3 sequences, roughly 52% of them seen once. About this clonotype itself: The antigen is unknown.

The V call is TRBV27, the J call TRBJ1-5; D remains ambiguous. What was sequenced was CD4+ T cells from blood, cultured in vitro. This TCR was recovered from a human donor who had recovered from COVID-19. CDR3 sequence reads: CASSRNQPQHF. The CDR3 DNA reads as TGTGCCAGCAGTCGCAATCAGCCCCAGCATTTT.